Below are 9 T cell receptor beta chains sequenced from a single sample in a study of blood T cell repertoires in COVID-19. Sequenced by immunoSEQ multiplex PCR; TCRdb stores in-frame clones only, minus some. The repertoire holds about 300,000 clones, with around nine tenths as singletons. Specimen: peripheral blood. The receptors derive from a man aged 65 to 79 with acute or convalescent COVID-19.

The chain has TRBV2 and TRBJ2-3; 7 bases match TRBD1. The germline gives CDR1 SNHLY, CDR2 FYNNEI. The CDR3 runs 14 residues. Trimming took 5 bases from V and 3 from J; bases not matched to a gene: 5. The chain's CDR3 is CASSSDRDTDTQYF. CDR3 nucleotides: TGTGCCAGCAGTTCCGACAGGGATACAGATACGCAGTATTTT.

V is TRBV30 and J is TRBJ2-1; possible D gene TRBD2, 5 bases. Germline CDR1 reads GTSNPN; CDR2 reads SVGIG (reference sequence). Trimming took off 2 bases at V and 0 bases at J, with 11 bases between the two ends. The CDR3 runs 15 residues. CDR3 region: CAWSRLAHSYNEQFF. CDR3 in DNA: TGTGCCTGGAGTAGATTAGCGCACTCCTACAATGAGCAGTTCTTC.

The rearrangement uses TRBV2 and TRBJ2-1, with 11 bases lining up with TRBD2. J gave up 3 bases and V 2 bases, and 0 bases lay outside the gene matches. The CDR3 contains 15 residues. Germline values: CDR1 SNHLY, CDR2 FYNNEI. In DNA form, the CDR3 reads TGTGCCAGCAGTGAACTAGCGGGGGGCTACAATGAGCAGTTCTTC. Protein product: CASSELAGGYNEQFF.

The rearrangement uses TRBV5-8 and TRBJ1-6; 7 bases are shared with TRBD1. Per germline, CDR1 SGHTS and CDR2 YDEGEE. The V segment lost 1 base and the J segment 7 bases; nucleotides outside the gene matches: 8. The CDR3 has 16 residues. CDR3 DNA: TGTGCCAGCAGCTTGAGCGGTGGGGGACAGAATTCACCCCTCCACTTT. It specifies CASSLSGGGQNSPLHF.

This clone was counted once. The genes are TRBV5-1 and TRBJ1-1; tentatively, D is TRBD1 (6 bases). V gave up 0 bases and J gave up 2 bases, with 8 bases separating them. Germline V gene lookup returns CDR1 SGHRS and CDR2 YFSETQ. This CDR3 has 14 amino acids. In nucleotides, the CDR3 is TGCGCCAGCAGCTTGGACAGGGCTAACACTGAAGCTTTCTTT. Its protein is CASSLDRANTEAFF. Using reference TRBV5-1 and TRBJ1-1 for the parts outside the CDR3, the full variable domain is KAGVTQTPRYLIKTRGQQVTLSCSPISGHRSVSWYQQTPGQGLQFLFEYFSETQRNKGNFPGRFSGRQFSNSRSEMNVSTLELGDSALYLCASSLDRANTEAFFGQGTRLTVV.

This chain uses TRBV6-1 with TRBJ1-1, with no clear D. Trimming removed 3 bases from V and 1 base from J, with 6 bases in between. The CDR3 has 13 residues. Per germline, CDR1 MNHNS and CDR2 SASEGT. CDR3 in amino acids: CASSENRNTEAFF. Written as DNA, the CDR3 is TGTGCCAGCAGTGAGAACAGGAACACTGAAGCTTTCTTT.

In the case of this clone: A much bigger clone sits one base away, suggesting this may be a read error. The chain employs TRBV28 and TRBJ2-7; no reliable D call. The CDR3 has 14 residues. V shed 1 base and J shed 0 bases, with 7 bases lying between them. The germline gives CDR1 MDHEN, CDR2 SYDVKM. Here the CDR3 DNA reads TGTGCCAGCAGTTTATTGGGCAACTCCTACGAGCAGTACTTC. This sequence encodes CASSLLGNSYEQYF. Full variable domain (outside the CDR3, taken from reference TRBV28 and TRBJ2-7): DVKVTQSSRYLVKRTGEKVFLECVQDMDHENMFWYRQDPGLGLRLIYFSYDVKMKEKGDIPEGYSVSREKKERFSLILESASTNQTSMYLCASSLLGNSYEQYFGPGTRLTVT.

This rearrangement joins TRBV10-3 to TRBJ1-1; 7 bases align to TRBD1. V dropped 8 bases and J dropped 3; count of bases not matched to a gene: 3. CDR3 length equals 12 residues. Germline CDR1 is ENHRY and CDR2 is SYGVKD. The CDR3 DNA is TGTGCCATCGGGGACAGTTACACTGAAGCTTTCTTT. Amino acid sequence: CAIGDSYTEAFF.

The V gene is TRBV5-4, the J gene TRBJ2-2; D possibly corresponds to TRBD1 (6 bases). In germline, CDR1 is SGHNT, CDR2 YYREEE (reference sequence). The CDR3 has 15 residues. V shed 3 bases and J shed 3 bases, with 12 bases lying between them. DNA of the CDR3: TGTGCCAGCAGCTCGGACAGTTATCACACCGGGGAGCTGTTTTTT. Translating it yields CASSSDSYHTGELFF.